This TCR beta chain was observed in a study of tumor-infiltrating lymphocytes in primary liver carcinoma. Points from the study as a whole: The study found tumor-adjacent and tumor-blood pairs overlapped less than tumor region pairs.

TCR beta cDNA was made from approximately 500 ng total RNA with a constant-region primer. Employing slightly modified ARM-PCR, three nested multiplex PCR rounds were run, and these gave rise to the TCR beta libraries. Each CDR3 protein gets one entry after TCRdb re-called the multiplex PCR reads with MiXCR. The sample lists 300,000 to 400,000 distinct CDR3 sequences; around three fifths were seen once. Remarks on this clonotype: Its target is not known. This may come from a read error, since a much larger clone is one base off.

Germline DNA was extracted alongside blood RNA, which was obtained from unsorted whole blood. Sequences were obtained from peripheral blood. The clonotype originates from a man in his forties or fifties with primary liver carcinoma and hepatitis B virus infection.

The CDR3 DNA sequence: TGTGGCAGCAGGTTACAGGGGGAGTCATCCTACGAGCAGTACTTC. It specifies CGSRLQGESSYEQYF. This chain uses TRBV5-4 with TRBJ2-7; 8 nucleotides align to TRBD1. Germline V gene data show CDR1 as SGHNT and CDR2 as YYREEE (reference sequence). The CDR3 spans 15 residues.